Many counts were recorded for the clone carrying this TCR beta chain. The CDR3 runs 16 residues. The germline gives CDR1 KGHSH, CDR2 LQKENI. V was clipped by 1 base and J by 8 bases, with 15 bases between them. MiXCR, applied by TCRdb to the reads, yields one record per CDR3 protein. Of more than 250,000 distinct CDR3 sequences in the sample, roughly an eighth were seen once. The sample is drawn from a study of T cell repertoires in cytomegalovirus infection. Study summary: From public TCR beta signatures came an indication of both CMV infection and matching HLA type.

The chain is built from TRBV18 and TRBJ1-6; D possibly corresponds to TRBD1 (5 bases). The sample comprised PBMCs. The TCR was taken from a human donor in good health (CMV status not recorded). Some clones in this sample may be carry-over from other donors' samples. CDR3 region: CASSPLGAPVDSPLHF. In nucleotides, the CDR3 is TGTGCCAGCTCACCACTAGGGGCTCCGGTGGATTCACCCCTCCACTTT.